The TCR beta chain under discussion was sequenced for a study of T-cell memory formation after mild COVID-19. Looking at the study overall: Largely donor-specific TCR clusters were found. Study results and caveats: Within pre-infection memory, some responding clones were found, suggesting cross-reactive memory joined. Day 15 to 85 contracting clones showed balanced CD4/CD8; day 15 to 37 expanders favored CD4+.

Comments on this clonotype: Its antigen is currently unknown.

With constant-segment primers, 5'RACE yielded cDNA libraries of TCR alpha and TCR beta that carried sample barcodes and UMIs. TCRdb re-analysed the 5' RACE reads in MiXCR, keeping a single row per CDR3 protein. The data show tens of thousands of distinct CDR3 sequences, under 7.5% seen once. The length of the CDR3 is 16 residues. The ends were cut back, 5 bases at V and 6 bases at J, with 23 bases in the middle. The germline gives CDR1 MNHEY, CDR2 SMNVEV (reference sequence). This receptor was obtained from a man younger than 30 who had mild COVID-19 (a few samples of this study predate the infection). Cell type and time point are not known. Input material: PBMCs or a T cell subset sorted from them (not recorded which). This chain connects TRBV27 to TRBJ2-7; tentatively, D is TRBD2 (6 bases). Here the CDR3 DNA reads TGTGCCAGCAGTACTAGCCGGGACGGATCTCCGGGCGAGCAGTACGTC. Its translation: CASSTSRDGSPGEQYV.